The source of this T cell receptor delta chain is a study of Vδ1+ human thymocytes. Study-level points and caveats: TRG sequences recurred across donors, whereas TRD sequences stayed essentially private. Thymic TRG and TRD repertoires appeared highly polyclonal, with Gaussian CDR3 length distributions.

Sorted Vdelta1+ thymocytes were about 97% to 99.6% pure. The CDR3 covers 21 residues. The ends were cut back, 0 bases at V and 0 bases at J, with 26 bases in the middle. Germline V gene data show CDR1 as TSWWSYY and CDR2 as QGS. A word on this clone: The antigen is not known.

The template was reverse-transcribed extracted RNA. Multiplex PCR used pooled V-gene forward primers and a constant-region reverse primer to amplify CDR3s. TCRdb used CATT to re-call clones from the multiplex PCR reads. The data contain over 45,000 delta-chain clones, approximately 16% of them singletons. The TCR originated in a girl under three years old who had congenital heart surgery. The sequenced sample was Vdelta1+ gamma-delta thymocytes from the thymus. The subset was: FACS-sorted CD3+ TCRalphabeta- TCRVdelta1+ TCRVdelta2- thymocytes. The V and J genes are TRDV1 and TRDJ1; D is unclear. DNA of the CDR3: TGTGCTCTTGGGGAACTACCCCATATTGAGAAGGCGAGATGTTACACCGATAAACTCATCTTT. Translating gives CALGELPHIEKARCYTDKLIF.